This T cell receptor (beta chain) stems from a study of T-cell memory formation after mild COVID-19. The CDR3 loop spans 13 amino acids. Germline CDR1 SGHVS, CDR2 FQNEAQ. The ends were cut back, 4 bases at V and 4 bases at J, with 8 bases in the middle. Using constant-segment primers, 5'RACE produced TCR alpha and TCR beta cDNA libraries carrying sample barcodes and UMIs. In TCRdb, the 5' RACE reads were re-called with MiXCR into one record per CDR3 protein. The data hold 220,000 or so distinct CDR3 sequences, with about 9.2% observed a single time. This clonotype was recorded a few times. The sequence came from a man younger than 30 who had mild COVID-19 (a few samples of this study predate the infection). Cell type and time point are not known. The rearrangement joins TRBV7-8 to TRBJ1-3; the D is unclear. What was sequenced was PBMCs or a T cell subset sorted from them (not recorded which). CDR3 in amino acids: CASSSSGGNTIYF. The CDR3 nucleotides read TGTGCCAGCAGCTCTTCGGGAGGAAACACCATATATTTT. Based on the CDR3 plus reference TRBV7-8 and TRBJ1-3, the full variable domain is GAGVSQSPRYKVAKRGQDVALRCDPISGHVSLFWYQQALGQGPEFLTYFQNEAQLDKSGLPSDRFFAERPEGSVSTLKIQRTQQEDSAVYLCASSSSGGNTIYFGEGSWLTVV.